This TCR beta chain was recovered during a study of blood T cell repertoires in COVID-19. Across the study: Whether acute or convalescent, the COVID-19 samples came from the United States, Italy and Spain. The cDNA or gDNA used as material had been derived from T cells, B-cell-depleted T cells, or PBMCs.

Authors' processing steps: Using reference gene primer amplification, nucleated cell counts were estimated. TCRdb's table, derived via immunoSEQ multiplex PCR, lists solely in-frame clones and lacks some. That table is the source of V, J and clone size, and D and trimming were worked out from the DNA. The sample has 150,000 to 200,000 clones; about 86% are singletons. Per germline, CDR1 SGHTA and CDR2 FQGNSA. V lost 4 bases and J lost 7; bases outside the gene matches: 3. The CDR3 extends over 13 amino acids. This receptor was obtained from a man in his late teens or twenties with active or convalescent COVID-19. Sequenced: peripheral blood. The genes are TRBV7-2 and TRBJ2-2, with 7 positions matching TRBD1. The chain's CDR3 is CASSSWTGGELFF. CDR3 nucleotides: TGTGCCAGCAGCTCCTGGACAGGCGGGGAGCTGTTTTTT.